This T cell receptor beta chain emerged from a study of T cells in Graves' hyperthyroidism and ophthalmopathy. Study background: Once the initial diagnosis was made, peripheral blood was obtained before any treatment.

Overall study findings and caveats: Clonotypes that were expanded in thyroid above 0.001 mostly appeared in blood too. Ophthalmopathy stood apart from stable hyperthyroidism in a 13 V-J model. The model predicted ophthalmopathy a median around 6.5 months before onset.

This clonotype has at least ten counts. Its antigen remains unidentified. RNA transcripts gave rise to amplified TCR beta CDR3 regions. Researchers ran a first-round RT-PCR on the TCR CDR3 using the HTBI primer set. TCRdb reprocessed the multiplex PCR reads via MiXCR and lists one record per CDR3 protein. The table shows some 650,000 distinct CDR3 sequences, with around 15% occurring only once. The sequenced sample was blood. The source is a woman in her 40s with Graves' ophthalmopathy.

The CDR3 loop is CASRATGGRSPYGYTF. In DNA, the CDR3 is TGTGCCAGCAGGGCCACGGGGGGCCGCAGCCCCTATGGCTACACCTTC. This chain uses TRBV28 with TRBJ1-2; maybe TRBD1 (6 bases). CDR3 length: 16 residues. V was trimmed by 6 bases and J by 4 bases, leaving 21 bases between them. Per the germline V gene, CDR1 is MDHEN and CDR2 is SYDVKM.